Shown below are 23 T cell receptor beta chains from a single sample sequenced in a study of post-analysis software for immune sequencing data. Each TCR beta cDNA library carried unique molecular identifiers. TCRdb fed the PCR reads into MiXCR, producing one record per CDR3 protein. The sample has some 160,000 distinct CDR3 sequences; roughly 35% are singletons. Sequenced material: blood, taken after autologous hematopoietic stem cell transplantation. These receptors were collected from a girl aged 5-17 years with multiple sclerosis.

The chain uses TRBV12-3 or TRBV12-4 and TRBJ2-7; D may be TRBD2 (5 bases). Trimming removed 5 bases from V and 0 bases from J, with 26 bases in between. The CDR3 covers 19 residues. The CDR3 reads CASSHPAGSYTESSYEQYF. The CDR3 DNA is TGTGCCAGCAGTCACCCCGCGGGTTCCTACACTGAAAGCTCCTACGAGCAGTACTTC.

Points on this clonotype: At one of its ends the junction is not consistent with the germline gene, which may arise from a read error. The chain joins TRBV6-2 or TRBV6-3 to TRBJ1-4; tentative D call: TRBD1 (5 bases). Germline loops: CDR1 MNHEY, CDR2 SVGEGT. The CDR3 is 15 amino acids. The CDR3 sequence is CASSRDSSTNEKRFF. The CDR3 coding sequence is TGTGCCAGCAGCCGCGACAGTTCAACTAATGAAAAACGGTTTTTT.

The V gene is TRBV12-3 or TRBV12-4, the J gene TRBJ1-5; unclear D gene. V shed 10 bases and J shed 5 bases, with 15 bases lying between them. The CDR3 has 13 amino acids. CDR3 residues: CATDHRDYQPQHF. Written as DNA, the CDR3 is TGTGCCACCGACCATCGAGACTATCAGCCCCAGCATTTT.

The chain recombines TRBV6-5 with TRBJ2-5; D unclear. Trimming stripped 6 bases from V and 2 bases from J, with 16 bases between. The CDR3 is 15 amino acids. Per germline, CDR1 MNHEY and CDR2 SVGAGI. The CDR3 reads CASSPTFARQETQYF. Here the CDR3 DNA reads TGTGCCAGCAGCCCTACCTTTGCAAGGCAAGAGACCCAGTACTTC.

The J gene is TRBJ2-1, the V gene TRBV20-1, with D hard to call. This CDR3 region has 10 residues. Germline-derived CDR1 and CDR2 are DFQATT and SNEGSKA (reference sequence). V lost 4 bases to trimming and J lost 6 bases, with 4 bases between them. This chain's CDR3 is CSAIRNEQFF. The CDR3 coding sequence is TGCAGTGCTATCCGCAATGAGCAGTTCTTC.

J is TRBJ2-7 and V is TRBV5-6; D not certain. The CDR3 runs 14 residues. The germline CDR1 and CDR2 sequences are SGHDT and YYEEEE. V lost 6 bases and J 3 bases, leaving 16 bases between the germline ends. CDR3 in DNA: TGTGCCAGCATGCCAGTCGGAGCAGGCTACGAGCAGTACTTC. Residues: CASMPVGAGYEQYF.

The V and J genes are TRBV6-2 or TRBV6-3 and TRBJ2-5; D gene unclear. The CDR3 has 14 amino acids. Trimming pared 4 bases from V and 4 bases from J, leaving 13 bases between. Germline CDR1 reads MNHEY; CDR2 reads SVGEGT. This CDR3 is CASSLPGRAETQYF. CDR3 DNA: TGTGCCAGCAGTTTACCCGGACGGGCAGAGACCCAGTACTTC.

The chain is built from TRBV7-2 and TRBJ2-1, with 9 bases fitting TRBD2. With V trimmed by 3 bases and J by 2 bases, 5 bases remained unmatched. Germline CDR1 and CDR2: SGHTA and FQGNSA. The CDR3 loop spans 16 amino acids. The CDR3 is CASSFDAGGPYNEQFF. For the CDR3, the DNA is TGTGCCAGCAGCTTTGACGCGGGAGGGCCCTACAATGAGCAGTTCTTC.

This clonotype was counted between two and nine times. The chain recombines TRBV6-1 with TRBJ2-7; D gene unclear. The CDR3 totals 14 residues. Germline values: CDR1 MNHNS, CDR2 SASEGT. Trimming removed 3 bases at V and 5 bases at J, with 14 bases between. CDR3 in DNA: TGTGCCAGCAGTGAGGTCCTAACGCTGGACGAGCAGTACTTC. It yields the protein CASSEVLTLDEQYF.

The rearrangement joins TRBV29-1 to TRBJ2-1, with unresolved D. V dropped 4 bases and J dropped 0 bases, with 10 bases sitting between them. The CDR3 length is 14 residues. From germline, CDR1 is SQVTM and CDR2 ANQGSEA. The CDR3 bases are TGCAGCGTTGGTAGCCCTAGCTCCTACAATGAGCAGTTCTTC. Protein sequence: CSVGSPSSYNEQFF.

This clonotype showed up many times. V usage is TRBV6-2 or TRBV6-3 and J usage is TRBJ1-5, with D perhaps TRBD1 (5 bases). The germline CDR1 and CDR2 sequences are MNHEY and SVGEGT. The V gene lost 6 bases and the J gene lost 3 bases, with 12 bases spanning the gap. This CDR3 is 14 amino acids long. CDR3 protein: CASRGWGNNQPQHF. The DNA for the CDR3 is TGTGCCAGCAGGGGATGGGGGAACAATCAGCCCCAGCATTTT.

In this sample, this clonotype turned up a few times. The V call is TRBV6-2 or TRBV6-3, the J call TRBJ2-1; D gene unclear. CDR3 length: 12 amino acids. Trimming left V 2 bases short and J 9 bases short, with 8 bases between. Germline CDR1 and CDR2: MNHEY and SVGEGT. The CDR3 spells CASSYAGSEQFF. CDR3 DNA sequence: TGTGCCAGCAGTTACGCCGGAAGTGAGCAGTTCTTC.

This clonotype was seen a few times. V is TRBV7-2 and J is TRBJ2-4; 9 bases agree with TRBD1. Trimming cost V 0 bases and J 7 bases; bases outside gene matches: 1. This CDR3 comprises 14 residues. CDR1 is SGHTA, CDR2 FQGNSA, per germline. CDR3 nucleotides: TGTGCCAGCAGCTTAGCGGGGACAGGGAACATTCAGTACTTC. Translation: CASSLAGTGNIQYF.

This clonotype was seen a few times. The V and J genes are TRBV12-3 or TRBV12-4 and TRBJ2-3, with D possibly called TRBD1 or TRBD2 (7 bases each). Trimming pared 6 bases from V and 6 bases from J, leaving 25 bases between. The CDR3 sequence is 17 residues long. The CDR3 sequence: CASSLDRASGPRDTQYF. CDR3 DNA sequence: TGTGCCAGCAGCCTCGACAGGGCTAGCGGACCCAGGGATACGCAGTATTTT.

The chain recombines TRBV6-1 with TRBJ2-3; 9 nucleotides agree with TRBD2. CDR1 and CDR2 (germline): MNHNS, SASEGT. The junction had 13 bases not matched to a gene; V was cut back by 5 bases and J by 4 bases. This CDR3 spans 17 amino acids. The CDR3 sequence: CASSKTGASGAPDTQYF. The CDR3 DNA is TGTGCCAGCAGTAAAACGGGGGCTAGCGGGGCCCCAGATACGCAGTATTTT.

In its sample, this clonotype was seen many times. The chain is built from TRBV27 and TRBJ2-1; maybe TRBD2 (5 bases). The germline V and J ends were trimmed by 5 bases and 4 bases, with 12 bases remaining between them. The CDR3 has 14 amino acids. Looked up from germline, CDR1 is MNHEY and CDR2 is SMNVEV (reference sequence). The CDR3 DNA follows: TGTGCCAGCAGTGTCCGACGGGGATACAATGAGCAGTTCTTC. Encoded protein: CASSVRRGYNEQFF.

The table lists this clonotype with a few counts. The V and J genes are TRBV12-3 or TRBV12-4 and TRBJ1-2; tentatively, D is TRBD1 (5 bases). Trimming took off 6 bases at V and 5 bases at J, with 19 bases between the two ends. The CDR3 has 15 residues. CDR3: CASRILMGTRYGYTF. In nucleotides, the CDR3 is TGTGCCAGCAGGATCTTGATGGGGACGAGATATGGCTACACCTTC.

The genes are TRBV7-2 and TRBJ2-1; D is ambiguous. Germline values: CDR1 SGHTA, CDR2 FQGNSA. V lost 2 bases to trimming and J lost 5 bases, with 4 bases between them. This CDR3 has 12 residues. CDR3 nucleotides: TGTGCCAGCAGCTTACTAAACAATGAGCAGTTCTTC. This gives the protein CASSLLNNEQFF. The whole variable domain, filled in from reference TRBV7-2 and TRBJ2-1, reads GAGVSQSPSNKVTEKGKDVELRCDPISGHTALYWYRQSLGQGLEFLIYFQGNSAPDKSGLPSDRFSAERTGGSVSTLTIQRTQQEDSAVYLCASSLLNNEQFFGPGTRLTVL.

For this clonotype: This could be a read error, since a much larger clone is one nucleotide away. V is TRBV20-1 and J is TRBJ2-7, with a weak D call TRBD2 (6 bases). This CDR3 is built from 15 residues. V shed 1 base and J shed 0 bases, with 13 bases lying between them. CDR1 is DFQATT and CDR2 is SNEGSKA in the germline V gene (reference sequence). CDR3 bases: TGCAGTGCTAGAGTACGACTAGTGGGCTCCTACGAGCAGTACTTC. Amino acid sequence: CSARVRLVGSYEQYF.

This clonotype appeared a few times. CDR3 sequence: CASSYYPLALSYEQYF. In nucleotides, the CDR3 is TGTGCCAGCAGTTACTACCCCCTGGCCCTCTCCTACGAGCAGTACTTC. The chain has TRBV6-5 and TRBJ2-7, with no clear D. The CDR3 is 16 amino acids. V lost 1 base and J 0 bases, leaving 13 bases between the germline ends. Germline CDR1 is MNHEY and CDR2 is SVGAGI.

The V and J genes are TRBV7-2 and TRBJ2-5, with 8 bases fitting TRBD2. V shed 0 bases, J shed 2 bases, and the junction held 5 bases outside the gene matches. This CDR3 contains 16 residues. Germline CDR1 and CDR2: SGHTA and FQGNSA. CDR3 in DNA: TGTGCCAGCAGCTTAGCTAGCGGGATGGGGCAAGAGACCCAGTACTTC. This translates into CASSLASGMGQETQYF.

The rearrangement uses TRBV20-1 and TRBJ2-7, with D possibly called TRBD1 or TRBD2 (5 bases each). Germline CDR1 and CDR2: DFQATT and SNEGSKA (reference sequence). V was shortened by 6 bases and J by 0 bases, with 21 bases between the two germline ends. The CDR3 runs to 16 residues. CDR3 DNA: TGCAGTGCCGAGGGGATCCGCGGTAAGAGCTCCTACGAGCAGTACTTC. Protein: CSAEGIRGKSSYEQYF.

This clonotype was counted many times. The chain has TRBV9 and TRBJ2-1; D remains ambiguous. Trimming removed 4 bases at V and 5 bases at J, with 19 bases between. The CDR3 extends over 16 amino acids. From germline, CDR1 is SGDLS and CDR2 YYNGEE. CDR3 sequence (DNA): TGTGCCAGCAGCCCTCGGGCTGCAAACCGAGACAATGAGCAGTTCTTC. This encodes CASSPRAANRDNEQFF.